This note documents a single T cell receptor (beta chain) sequence. These data are taken from a study of control samples from healthy donors and cancer patients. Generated by immunoSEQ multiplex PCR, the TCRdb table keeps only in-frame clones and is missing some. Found here are approximately 230,000 clones, 82% of them singletons; the top ten hold 13%. Trimming took 5 bases from V and 8 from J; bases not matched to a gene: 10. The length of the CDR3 is 15 residues. Germline values: CDR1 SGHTA, CDR2 FQGNSA. Sequencing input: PBMCs. This clonotype was obtained from a woman aged 60-75 years with lung cancer. The rearrangement uses TRBV7-2 and TRBJ2-5, with 11 bases identical to TRBD1. The CDR3 coding sequence is TGTGCCAGCAGCCCTCAAGGGACAGGGGGAGGAACCCAGTACTTC. Translation: CASSPQGTGGGTQYF.